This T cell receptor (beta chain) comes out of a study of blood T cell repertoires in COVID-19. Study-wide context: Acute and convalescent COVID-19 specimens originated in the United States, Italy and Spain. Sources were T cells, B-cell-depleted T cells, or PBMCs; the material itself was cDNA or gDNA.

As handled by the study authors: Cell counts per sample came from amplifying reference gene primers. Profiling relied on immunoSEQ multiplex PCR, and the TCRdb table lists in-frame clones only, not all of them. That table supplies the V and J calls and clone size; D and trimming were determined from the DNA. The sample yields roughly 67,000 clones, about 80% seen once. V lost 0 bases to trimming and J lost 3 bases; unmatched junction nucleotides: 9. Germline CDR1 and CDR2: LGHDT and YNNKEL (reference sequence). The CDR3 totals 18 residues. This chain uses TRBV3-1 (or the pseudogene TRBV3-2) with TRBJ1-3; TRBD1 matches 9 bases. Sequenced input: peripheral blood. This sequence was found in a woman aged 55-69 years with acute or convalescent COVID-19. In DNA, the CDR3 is TGTGCCAGCAGCCAAGATAGCTGGACAGGGGCTTTTGGAAACACCATATATTTT. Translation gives CASSQDSWTGAFGNTIYF.